This record covers a single T cell receptor (beta chain). Germline V gene data show CDR1 as GTSNPN and CDR2 as SVGIG (reference sequence). The ends were cut back, 4 bases at V and 6 bases at J, with 6 bases in the middle. CDR3 length equals 11 residues. Authors' analysis steps: The authors estimated nucleated cell counts from reference gene primer amplification. Using immunoSEQ multiplex PCR, the repertoire was profiled, and TCRdb retains in-frame clones only, with some absent. V and J calls and clone size are as listed in that table; D and trimming were resolved from the DNA. The sample yields approximately 450,000 clones, approximately 90% seen once. This specimen belongs to a study of blood T cell repertoires in COVID-19. Study-level information: Some COVID-19 samples were acute and others convalescent; all came from the United States, Italy and Spain.

This study enrolled people aged about 18 to 90 from about two dozen US geographic areas. This clonotype originated in a man aged 25 to 40 who had recovered from COVID-19. V is TRBV30 and J is TRBJ2-2, with D perhaps TRBD1 (5 bases). The material sequenced was PBMCs or T cells enriched from blood (not recorded which). The CDR3 sequence: CAWTGSGELFF. In DNA, the CDR3 is TGTGCCTGGACAGGGTCCGGGGAGCTGTTTTTT.